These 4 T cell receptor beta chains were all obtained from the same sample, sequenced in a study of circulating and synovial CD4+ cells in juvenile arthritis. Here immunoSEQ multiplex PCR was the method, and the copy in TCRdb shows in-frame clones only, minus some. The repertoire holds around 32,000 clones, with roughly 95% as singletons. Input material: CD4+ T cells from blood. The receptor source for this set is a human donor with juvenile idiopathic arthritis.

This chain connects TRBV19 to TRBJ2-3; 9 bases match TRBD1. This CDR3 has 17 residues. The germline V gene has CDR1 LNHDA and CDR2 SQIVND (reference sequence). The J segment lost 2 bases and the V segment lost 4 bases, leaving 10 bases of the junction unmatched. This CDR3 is CASSKMPGQGITDTQYF. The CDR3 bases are TGTGCCAGTAGTAAGATGCCGGGACAGGGTATCACAGATACGCAGTATTTT.

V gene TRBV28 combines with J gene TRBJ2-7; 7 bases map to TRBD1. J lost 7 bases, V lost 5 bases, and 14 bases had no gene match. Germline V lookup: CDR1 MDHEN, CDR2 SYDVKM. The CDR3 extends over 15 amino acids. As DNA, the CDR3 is TGTGCCAGCAGTCGTACAGGGGCCCAAATGAGAGAGCAGTACTTC. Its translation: CASSRTGAQMREQYF.

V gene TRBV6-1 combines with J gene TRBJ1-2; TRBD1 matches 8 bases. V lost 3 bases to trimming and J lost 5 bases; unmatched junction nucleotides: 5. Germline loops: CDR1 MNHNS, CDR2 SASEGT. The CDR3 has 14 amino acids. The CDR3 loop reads CASSEQQGVYGYTF. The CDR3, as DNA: TGTGCCAGCAGTGAGCAACAGGGGGTATATGGCTACACCTTC.

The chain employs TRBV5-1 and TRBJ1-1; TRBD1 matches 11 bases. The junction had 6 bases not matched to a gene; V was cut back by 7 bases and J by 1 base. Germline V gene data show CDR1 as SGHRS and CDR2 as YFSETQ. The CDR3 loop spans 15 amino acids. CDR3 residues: CASLPDRGRNTEAFF. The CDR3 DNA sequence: TGCGCCAGCTTACCGGACAGGGGGCGGAACACTGAAGCTTTCTTT.